These 8 T cell receptor beta chains were all obtained from the same sample, sequenced in a study of OX40 agonist ivuxolimab in advanced cancers. The method was immunoSEQ multiplex PCR; TCRdb's version includes in-frame clones alone and lacks a portion of them. The sample lists 20,000 to 25,000 clones; roughly 79% were seen once. The sequences come from CD4+ or CD8+ T cells sorted from blood, collected in a trial of the OX40 agonist ivuxolimab. Every receptor here comes from an adult with an advanced solid tumor such as melanoma, head and neck, liver or kidney cancer.

The gene calls are TRBV18 and TRBJ1-6, with 9 bases matching TRBD1. The CDR3 runs 16 residues. Germline values: CDR1 KGHSH, CDR2 LQKENI. Trimming removed 3 bases from V and 7 bases from J; junction bases left unmatched: 7. CDR3 DNA sequence: TGTGCCAGCTCACCTAAGGGACAGGGAGCGAATTCACCCCTCCACTTT. Amino acids: CASSPKGQGANSPLHF. Variable domain in full (rest from reference TRBV18 and TRBJ1-6): NAGVMQNPRHLVRRRGQEARLRCSPMKGHSHVYWYRQLPEEGLKFMVYLQKENIIDESGMPKERFSAEFPKEGPSILRIQQVVRGDSAAYFCASSPKGQGANSPLHFGNGTRLTVT.

This chain uses TRBV5-1 with TRBJ1-4; D is perhaps TRBD1 (5 bases). V dropped 3 bases and J dropped 2 bases, with 20 bases sitting between them. Germline V CDR1 and CDR2: SGHRS, YFSETQ. This CDR3 spans 18 amino acids. The CDR3 region has the DNA TGCGCCAGCAGCTCCCAAAGTCGGGGGTATTCGACTAATGAAAAACTGTTTTTT. Its translation is CASSSQSRGYSTNEKLFF.

The J gene is TRBJ2-6, the V gene TRBV6-5; D is uncertain. Germline lookup yields CDR1 MNHEY and CDR2 SVGAGI. The V end lost 2 bases, the J end lost 2 bases, and 1 base lay between the germline ends. CDR3 length: 13 residues. CDR3 loop: CASSYAGANVLTF. Written as DNA, the CDR3 is TGTGCCAGCAGTTACGCTGGGGCCAACGTCCTGACTTTC.

The chain has TRBV10-3 and TRBJ2-7; D remains unclear. CDR1 and CDR2 (germline): ENHRY, SYGVKD. Trimming left V 3 bases short and J 0 bases short, with 15 bases between. The CDR3 is 16 amino acids. CDR3 nucleotide sequence: TGTGCCATCAGTGATTCCAAGGGAACAAGCTCCTACGAGCAGTACTTC. Amino acid sequence: CAISDSKGTSSYEQYF.

For the CDR3, the DNA is TGTGCCAGTGCCGGGACAGGCCGCTCCTACGAGCAGTACTTC. Its protein is CASAGTGRSYEQYF. V usage is TRBV19 and J usage is TRBJ2-7, with 8 bases identical to TRBD1. The CDR3 is 14 amino acids. Germline V lookup: CDR1 LNHDA, CDR2 SQIVND (reference sequence). J gave up 0 bases and V 8 bases, and 6 bases lay outside the gene matches.

The chain joins TRBV29-1 to TRBJ2-4; D possibly uses TRBD1 or TRBD2 (5 bases each). V gave up 4 bases and J gave up 0 bases, with 13 bases separating them. CDR3 size: 15 residues. Germline V gene data show CDR1 as SQVTM and CDR2 as ANQGSEA. The CDR3 DNA is TGCAGCGTTGCAGGGTCGGGGTTAGCCAAAAACATTCAGTACTTC. Its translation is CSVAGSGLAKNIQYF.

V gene TRBV19 combines with J gene TRBJ2-7, with TRBD2 identical over 10 bases. CDR1 and CDR2 from the germline V gene are LNHDA and SQIVND (reference sequence). V dropped 5 bases and J dropped 7; count of bases not matched to a gene: 11. The CDR3 runs to 15 residues. The CDR3 protein is CASSVPGTSDQEQYF. The CDR3 region has the DNA TGTGCCAGTAGTGTCCCCGGGACTAGCGACCAGGAGCAGTACTTC.

The chain employs TRBV19 and TRBJ2-3; the D gene is possibly TRBD1 (6 bases). Germline V gene sequence: CDR1 LNHDA, CDR2 SQIVND (reference sequence). This CDR3 region has 15 residues. With 1 base removed from V and 6 bases from J, the gap between germline ends came to 14 bases. The CDR3 region is CASSIAQGVADTQYF. The CDR3 nucleotides are TGTGCCAGTAGTATAGCACAGGGTGTGGCGGATACGCAGTATTTT.